This TCR beta chain was found in a study of blood T cell repertoires in COVID-19. Study at large: Collection of acute and convalescent COVID-19 samples took place in the United States, Italy and Spain.

In the original analysis: Counts of nucleated cells, estimated from reference gene primer amplification, were obtained. The table came from immunoSEQ multiplex PCR; TCRdb's copy has only in-frame clones and leaves some out. D and trimming come from the DNA, and the V and J calls and clone size come from that table. The sample yields more than 150,000 clones, around 73% seen once. The V end lost 6 bases, the J end lost 2 bases, and 5 bases lay between the germline ends. The CDR3 is made up of 13 amino acids. Germline values: CDR1 MNHEY, CDR2 SMNVEV (reference sequence). Individuals aged roughly 18 to 95 years were recruited from 24 US areas. Categorization into cohorts depended on clinical history that participants reported.

The specimen was PBMCs or T cells enriched from blood (not recorded which). This receptor was identified in a woman aged 45-65 years who had recovered from COVID-19. The chain joins TRBV27 to TRBJ2-6; D ambiguous. CDR3 DNA: TGTGCCAGCAGGTCCGCTGGGGCCAACGTCCTGACTTTC. Its translation is CASRSAGANVLTF.